Presented here are 13 T cell receptor beta chains from one specimen sequenced in a study of cytomegalovirus exposure and HLA in healthy donors. The PCR had 60 Vbeta and 13 Jbeta primers. Generated by immunoSEQ multiplex PCR, the TCRdb table keeps only in-frame clones and is missing some. The table has under 200,000 clones, roughly 68% seen once; the top ten hold approximately 2%. The sequencing input was PBMCs. The receptors were sampled from a woman in her thirties in good health and CMV-seronegative.

The chain joins TRBV6-6 to TRBJ2-2, with unresolved D. CDR3 length: 15 residues. V was pared by 0 bases and J by 2 bases, with 7 bases between. CDR1 and CDR2 (germline): MNHNY, SVGAGI (reference sequence). The CDR3 DNA is TGTGCCAGCAGTTACTCGGTCACAAACACCGGGGAGCTGTTTTTT. It specifies CASSYSVTNTGELFF.

Only one count was recorded for this clone. V and J are TRBV18 and TRBJ2-1; 8 positions agree with TRBD2. The CDR3 sequence is 17 residues long. Germline trimming cut 3 bases from V and 7 bases from J; bases unmatched to any gene: 14. Germline V gene data show CDR1 as KGHSH and CDR2 as LQKENI. CDR3 protein: CASSPLGQAGVGNEQFF. DNA for the CDR3: TGTGCCAGCTCACCCCTAGGCCAAGCGGGGGTTGGAAATGAGCAGTTCTTC.

V is TRBV7-3 and J is TRBJ2-2, with D hard to call. There are 13 residues in the CDR3. Trimming left V 5 bases short and J 3 bases short, with 7 bases between. CDR1 is SGHTA, CDR2 FQGTGA, per germline. The CDR3 nucleotides read TGTGCCAGCAGCCCACATTACACCGGGGAGCTGTTTTTT. This encodes CASSPHYTGELFF.

The chain carries TRBV7-3 and TRBJ2-1; D gene uncertain. The CDR3 sequence is 14 residues long. The V end lost 0 bases, the J end lost 9 bases, and 12 bases lay between the germline ends. The germline V gene encodes CDR1 SGHTA and CDR2 FQGTGA. The chain's CDR3 is CASSLTSSVGEQFF. For the CDR3, the DNA is TGTGCCAGCAGCTTAACGAGCAGCGTGGGTGAGCAGTTCTTC.

CDR3 sequence (DNA): TGTGCCAGCAGCTTGGGACTAGCGGGGTCCTACAATGAGCAGTTCTTC. Translating it yields CASSLGLAGSYNEQFF. This sequence joins TRBV5-6 and TRBJ2-1, with 11 positions matching TRBD2. The trim removed 0 bases at V and 1 base at J, leaving 0 bases unmatched. This CDR3 spans 16 amino acids. In germline, CDR1 is SGHDT, CDR2 YYEEEE.

The V gene is TRBV7-3, the J gene TRBJ1-1; a weak D match, TRBD1 (6 bases). The CDR3 spans 15 residues. V gave up 5 bases and J gave up 6 bases, with 19 bases separating them. The germline CDR1 and CDR2 sequences are SGHTA and FQGTGA. This CDR3 reads CASSVAGGPQSEAFF. The CDR3 region has the DNA TGTGCCAGCAGCGTCGCGGGGGGGCCCCAGTCTGAAGCTTTCTTT.

J is TRBJ1-3 and V is TRBV5-1; D call uncertain. The CDR3 is 15 amino acids. Trimming cost V 1 base and J 0 bases, with 8 bases left between them. The V gene's germline CDR1 is SGHRS and CDR2 YFSETQ. The CDR3 loop is CASSLSLTSGNTIYF. CDR3 coding DNA: TGCGCCAGCAGCTTGTCACTCACCTCTGGAAACACCATATATTTT.

The V gene is TRBV27, the J gene TRBJ2-2, with TRBD2 matching over 8 bases. Looked up from germline, CDR1 is MNHEY and CDR2 is SMNVEV (reference sequence). V was pared by 5 bases and J by 5 bases, with 13 bases of the junction left unmatched. This CDR3 region has 17 residues. The CDR3 DNA follows: TGTGCCAGCAGTGGGTTCGGGGGGGGTTCTAAAACCGGGGAGCTGTTTTTT. It is translated as CASSGFGGGSKTGELFF.

This clone was seen a few times. The rearrangement uses TRBV7-2 and TRBJ2-7, with 11 bases matching TRBD2. The CDR3 covers 18 residues. From germline, CDR1 is SGHTA and CDR2 FQGNSA. Trimming cost V 2 bases and J 3 bases; bases outside gene matches: 12. CDR3 DNA sequence: TGTGCCAGCAGCTTAAAGGGTAGCGGGGGGGCCTCGTTCTACGAGCAGTACTTC. Its translation is CASSLKGSGGASFYEQYF.

V is TRBV7-2 and J is TRBJ2-7, with D possibly being TRBD1 (5 bases). The V end was cut by 5 bases, the J end by 6 bases, with 11 bases between. There are 12 residues in the CDR3. Germline V gene lookup returns CDR1 SGHTA and CDR2 FQGNSA. CDR3 sequence: CASSLDSLEQYF. DNA for the CDR3: TGTGCCAGCAGCCTCGACAGCCTCGAGCAGTACTTC.

The chain combines TRBV30 with TRBJ2-6; TRBD1 aligns across 10 bases. In germline, CDR1 is GTSNPN, CDR2 SVGIG (reference sequence). Losses at the gene ends were 7 bases for V and 0 bases for J; bases not matched to a gene: 6. There are 16 residues in the CDR3. CDR3 bases: TGTGCCTTGCCGGGACAGGGGACCTCTGGGGCCAACGTCCTGACTTTC. Translation: CALPGQGTSGANVLTF.

The chain combines TRBV7-3 with TRBJ2-5, with D possibly TRBD2 on 6 matching bases. Germline lookup yields CDR1 SGHTA and CDR2 FQGTGA. The CDR3 consists of 15 residues. The V gene lost 1 base and the J gene lost 0 bases, with 9 bases spanning the gap. CDR3 region: CASSLKGGYQETQYF. For the CDR3, the DNA is TGTGCCAGCAGCTTAAAAGGAGGGTACCAAGAGACCCAGTACTTC.

DNA of the CDR3: TGTGCCAGTAGTCCCCAGCGAGAGTGGAGCAATGAGCAGTTCTTC. It codes for CASSPQREWSNEQFF. This sequence joins TRBV19 and TRBJ2-1; D is uncertain. V dropped 5 bases and J dropped 6 bases, with 17 bases sitting between them. Germline CDR1 and CDR2: LNHDA and SQIVND (reference sequence). The CDR3 has 15 amino acids.